A selection of T cell receptor beta chains follows, all from one sample in a study of blood T cell repertoires in COVID-19. Generated by immunoSEQ multiplex PCR, the TCRdb table keeps only in-frame clones and is missing some. The profile covers 25,000 to 35,000 clones, with approximately 80% appearing a single time and 40% to 50% taken by the ten largest. Sample: peripheral blood. Every receptor here comes from a woman of 80 years or more with acute or convalescent COVID-19. Both conserved end residues are part of each CDR3. The order of the fields is CDR3 length, D gene, clone size, V gene, J gene, CDR3 protein, CDR3 DNA. A D gene is named only where the DNA matches it firmly. Not all rows give a size; the values are once, few, many and, for expanded clones, a class.

len: 14; d_gene: TRBD1; abundance: few; v_gene: TRBV3-1/TRBV3-2; j_gene: TRBJ1-5; CDR3aa: CASSRGQRNQPQHF; CDR3nt: TGTGCCAGCAGCCGGGGACAGCGCAATCAGCCCCAGCATTTT
len: 17; d_gene: TRBD1; abundance: once; v_gene: TRBV19; j_gene: TRBJ1-1; CDR3aa: CASRYLGQGGENTEAFF; CDR3nt: TGTGCCAGTAGGTACCTGGGACAGGGGGGAGAGAACACTGAAGCTTTCTTT
len: 14; d_gene: -; abundance: -; v_gene: TRBV6-6; j_gene: TRBJ1-5; CDR3aa: CASKAKGGNQPQHF; CDR3nt: TGTGCCAGCAAAGCTAAGGGGGGCAATCAGCCCCAGCATTTT
len: 19; d_gene: TRBD2; abundance: -; v_gene: TRBV7-3; j_gene: TRBJ2-1; CDR3aa: CASSLRTSGGVHAYNEQFF; CDR3nt: TGTGCCAGCAGCCTTCGGACTAGCGGGGGGGTCCACGCCTACAATGAGCAGTTCTTC
len: 14; d_gene: -; abundance: once; v_gene: TRBV2; j_gene: TRBJ1-1; CDR3aa: CASPRGSSDTEAFF; CDR3nt: TGTGCCAGCCCGCGGGGATCGTCGGACACTGAAGCTTTCTTT
len: 15; d_gene: -; abundance: -; v_gene: TRBV15; j_gene: TRBJ1-2; CDR3aa: CATSREGTGTYGYTF; CDR3nt: TGTGCCACCAGCAGAGAGGGAACAGGGACCTATGGCTACACCTTC
len: 14; d_gene: -; abundance: few; v_gene: TRBV5-1; j_gene: TRBJ1-6; CDR3aa: CASSLEGTSPPLHF; CDR3nt: TGCGCCAGCAGCTTGGAGGGGACATCCCCACCCCTCCACTTT
len: 14; d_gene: -; abundance: -; v_gene: TRBV15; j_gene: TRBJ2-2; CDR3aa: CATSPTVSAGELFF; CDR3nt: TGTGCCACCAGCCCGACAGTAAGCGCCGGGGAGCTGTTTTTT
len: 15; d_gene: TRBD2; abundance: -; v_gene: TRBV5-1; j_gene: TRBJ2-5; CDR3aa: CASSLAGRIQETQYF; CDR3nt: TGCGCCAGCAGCTTGGCCGGGAGGATCCAAGAGACCCAGTACTTC
len: 13; d_gene: -; abundance: -; v_gene: TRBV7-2; j_gene: TRBJ1-6; CDR3aa: CASSFAENSPLHF; CDR3nt: TGTGCCAGCAGCTTCGCGGAAAATTCACCCCTCCACTTT
len: 13; d_gene: -; abundance: few; v_gene: TRBV9; j_gene: TRBJ2-7; CDR3aa: CASSVGQGREQYF; CDR3nt: TGTGCCAGCAGCGTAGGTCAGGGCCGCGAGCAGTACTTC
len: 14; d_gene: -; abundance: -; v_gene: TRBV7-9; j_gene: TRBJ1-3; CDR3aa: CASSGGTKGNTIYF; CDR3nt: TGTGCCAGCAGCGGGGGGACCAAAGGAAACACCATATATTTT
len: 15; d_gene: -; abundance: once; v_gene: TRBV11-2; j_gene: TRBJ1-1; CDR3aa: CASSLGRSGGTEAFF; CDR3nt: TGTGCCAGCAGCCTAGGGAGAAGCGGGGGAACTGAAGCTTTCTTT
len: 15; d_gene: TRBD1; abundance: -; v_gene: TRBV4-3; j_gene: TRBJ1-2; CDR3aa: CASSQELQGPGGYTF; CDR3nt: TGCGCCAGCAGCCAAGAATTACAGGGGCCAGGGGGCTACACCTTC
len: 12; d_gene: -; abundance: -; v_gene: TRBV2; j_gene: TRBJ1-2; CDR3aa: CASSVEVHGYTF; CDR3nt: TGTGCCAGCAGCGTGGAGGTCCATGGCTACACCTTC
len: 13; d_gene: TRBD1; abundance: -; v_gene: TRBV6-2/TRBV6-3; j_gene: TRBJ2-2; CDR3aa: CASSIQGPGELFF; CDR3nt: TGTGCCAGCAGTATACAGGGGCCCGGGGAGCTGTTTTTT
len: 14; d_gene: -; abundance: -; v_gene: TRBV19; j_gene: TRBJ2-2; CDR3aa: CASSIFRGAGELFF; CDR3nt: TGTGCCAGTAGTATATTCAGGGGCGCCGGGGAGCTGTTTTTT
len: 15; d_gene: -; abundance: -; v_gene: TRBV7-2; j_gene: TRBJ2-3; CDR3aa: CASSSRPPSTDTQYF; CDR3nt: TGTGCCAGCAGCTCTAGGCCACCTAGCACAGATACGCAGTATTTT
len: 16; d_gene: -; abundance: -; v_gene: TRBV15; j_gene: TRBJ2-6; CDR3aa: CATSRDRDSGANVLTF; CDR3nt: TGTGCCACCAGCAGAGACAGGGACTCTGGGGCCAACGTCCTGACTTTC
len: 15; d_gene: -; abundance: few; v_gene: TRBV3-1/TRBV3-2; j_gene: TRBJ2-7; CDR3aa: CASSQMAVRSYEQYF; CDR3nt: TGTGCCAGCAGCCAGATGGCGGTACGGTCCTACGAGCAGTACTTC
len: 14; d_gene: -; abundance: -; v_gene: TRBV3-1/TRBV3-2; j_gene: TRBJ1-5; CDR3aa: CASSGGNSNQPQHF; CDR3nt: TGTGCCAGCTCGGGGGGGAATAGCAATCAGCCCCAGCATTTT
len: 17; d_gene: TRBD1; abundance: -; v_gene: TRBV10-2; j_gene: TRBJ1-5; CDR3aa: CASSDRGQGKYGQPQHF; CDR3nt: TGCGCCAGCAGTGACCGCGGACAGGGTAAATATGGTCAGCCCCAGCATTTT
len: 15; d_gene: TRBD2; abundance: -; v_gene: TRBV9; j_gene: TRBJ2-1; CDR3aa: CASSLLAGGRNEQFF; CDR3nt: TGTGCCAGCAGCTTACTAGCGGGGGGCCGAAATGAGCAGTTCTTC
len: 17; d_gene: TRBD1; abundance: few; v_gene: TRBV5-1; j_gene: TRBJ2-7; CDR3aa: CASSPRQGPPSSYEQYF; CDR3nt: TGCGCCAGCAGCCCTAGACAGGGTCCACCAAGCTCCTACGAGCAGTACTTC